The subject of this entry is one T cell receptor (beta chain). The antigen is undetermined. This sample is part of a study of shared clonotypes between healthy human individuals. Samples underwent the assay at deep level. Sequenced by immunoSEQ multiplex PCR; TCRdb stores in-frame clones only, minus some. The profile shows some 2,100,000 clones, more than 85% of them singletons. Notes on the study in general: Across subsets, estimated richness was generally greater for naive than for memory populations. Clonotypes not shared had lower generation probabilities than those common to all four donors. Sharing across a few donors was seen in 4.5% to 5.5% of naive CD4 clonotypes.

Naive CD8 populations comprised CD45RO-negative cells positively selected for CCR7, excluding terminally differentiated effector memory CD45RA+ cells. The clonotype comes from a man between 18 and 29 years old in good health. Some clones in this sample may be carry-over from other donors' samples. The sequenced sample consisted of naive CD8+ T cells from PBMCs.

CDR3 protein: CASSLAARQRYGYTF. CDR3 bases: TGTGCCAGCAGCTTGGCTGCCAGGCAGCGGTATGGCTACACCTTC. This chain joins TRBV5-6 and TRBJ1-2; D gene uncertain. V lost 0 bases to trimming and J lost 5 bases, with 14 bases between them. CDR3 length: 15 residues. The germline gives CDR1 SGHDT, CDR2 YYEEEE.